The sequence of this T cell receptor beta chain was determined in a study of CD8 T cells in ankylosing spondylitis. This clonotype has a count of ten or more. TCRdb passed the 5' RACE reads through MiXCR, listing each CDR3 protein once. The sample lists 200,000 to 300,000 distinct CDR3 sequences, about 10% occurring once. This CDR3 region has 18 residues. The V gene's germline CDR1 is SGDLS and CDR2 YYNGEE. J gave up 3 bases and V 0 bases, and 10 bases lay outside the gene matches. The rearrangement links TRBV9 to TRBJ2-3, with 10 bases identical to TRBD2. The sequenced sample consisted of blood, either unsorted or a sorted T cell fraction (not recorded which). This TCR was sampled from a male donor with ankylosing spondylitis or in good health (not recorded which). CDR3 sequence: CASSVGLAGALQTDTQYF. DNA of the CDR3: TGTGCCAGCAGCGTAGGGCTAGCGGGGGCCCTTCAGACAGATACGCAGTATTTT.